This record looks at one TCR beta chain sequence and its context. The data were obtained in a study of blood T cell repertoires in COVID-19. The overall study: PBMCs, B-cell-depleted T cells, or T cells were the source of the cDNA or gDNA that made up the material.

Enrollees, roughly 18 to 95 years old, lived in 24 US areas. Participants reported their clinical history, and cohort assignment relied on those reports. As originally analysed: The authors estimated nucleated cell counts from reference gene primer amplification. Generated by immunoSEQ multiplex PCR, the TCRdb table keeps only in-frame clones and is missing some. The D gene and trimming were derived from the DNA, and the V and J assignments and clone size from that table. The sample records around 160,000 clones, less than 90% being singletons. Input material: PBMCs or T cells enriched from blood (not recorded which). The receptor's source is a woman in her forties or fifties who had been exposed to COVID-19.

The CDR3, as DNA: TGTGCCAGCATTAGCAGACAGGGGACTGCCGGGGAGCTGTTTTTT. Its translation is CASISRQGTAGELFF. The V gene is TRBV27, the J gene TRBJ2-2; TRBD1 matches at 8 bases. This CDR3 contains 15 residues. J lost 6 bases, V lost 7 bases, and 10 bases had no gene match. Germline assignment: CDR1 MNHEY and CDR2 SMNVEV (reference sequence).